The entry below gives a single T cell receptor (beta chain) sequence along with its context. This record comes from a study of blood T cell repertoires in COVID-19. Study details: Italy, Spain and the United States were the sources of the convalescent and acute COVID-19 samples. T cells, B-cell-depleted T cells, or PBMCs provided the cDNA or gDNA that served as material.

Authors' analysis steps: Nucleated cell counts were estimated from reference gene primer amplification. The method was immunoSEQ multiplex PCR; TCRdb's version includes in-frame clones alone and lacks a portion of them. The D gene and trimming were derived from the DNA, and the V and J assignments and clone size from that table. The sample comprises about 56,000 clones, more than 70% of which are singletons, and around a fifth rests with the top ten. The CDR3 loop spans 14 amino acids. From germline, CDR1 is SEHNR and CDR2 FQNEAQ (reference sequence). V lost 2 bases and J lost 4, with 8 bases in between.

This chain joins TRBV7-9 and TRBJ2-2; possibly TRBD2 for D (6 bases). The receptor comes from a human donor in a cohort sampled during active COVID-19. The material sequenced was peripheral blood. The CDR3 bases are TGTGCCAGCAGCTTACAGGAGGGCACCGGGGAGCTGTTTTTT. This gives the protein CASSLQEGTGELFF.